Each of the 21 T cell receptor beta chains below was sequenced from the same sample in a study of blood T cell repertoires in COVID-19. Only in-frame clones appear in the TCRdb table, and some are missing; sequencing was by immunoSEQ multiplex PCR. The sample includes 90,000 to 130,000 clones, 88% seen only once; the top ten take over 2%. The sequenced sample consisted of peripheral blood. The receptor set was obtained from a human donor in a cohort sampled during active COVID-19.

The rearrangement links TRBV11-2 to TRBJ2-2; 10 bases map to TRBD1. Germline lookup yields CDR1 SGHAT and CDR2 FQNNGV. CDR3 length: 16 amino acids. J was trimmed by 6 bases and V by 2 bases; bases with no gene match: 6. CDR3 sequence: CASSLRQGAWAGELFF. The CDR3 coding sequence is TGTGCCAGCAGCTTACGACAGGGGGCTTGGGCCGGGGAGCTGTTTTTT.

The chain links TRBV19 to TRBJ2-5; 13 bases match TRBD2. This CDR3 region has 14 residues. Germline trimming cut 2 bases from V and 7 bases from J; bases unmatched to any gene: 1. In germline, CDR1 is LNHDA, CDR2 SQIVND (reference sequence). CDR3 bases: TGTGCCAGTAGTATAAGACTAGCGGGGGGGACCCAGTACTTC. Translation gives CASSIRLAGGTQYF.

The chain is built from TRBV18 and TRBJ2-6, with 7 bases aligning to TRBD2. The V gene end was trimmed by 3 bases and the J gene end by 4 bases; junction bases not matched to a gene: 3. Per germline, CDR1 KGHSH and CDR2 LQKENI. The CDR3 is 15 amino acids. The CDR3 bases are TGTGCCAGCTCACCGGGGGGGACCGGGGCCAACGTCCTGACTTTC. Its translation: CASSPGGTGANVLTF. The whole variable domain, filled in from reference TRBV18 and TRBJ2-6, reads NAGVMQNPRHLVRRRGQEARLRCSPMKGHSHVYWYRQLPEEGLKFMVYLQKENIIDESGMPKERFSAEFPKEGPSILRIQQVVRGDSAAYFCASSPGGTGANVLTFGAGSRLTVL.

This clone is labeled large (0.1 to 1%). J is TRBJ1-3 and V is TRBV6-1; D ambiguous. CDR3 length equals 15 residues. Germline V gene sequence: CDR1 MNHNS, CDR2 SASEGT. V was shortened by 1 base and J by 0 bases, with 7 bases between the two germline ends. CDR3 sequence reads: CASSEEPSSGNTIYF. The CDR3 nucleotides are TGTGCCAGCAGTGAAGAGCCGAGCTCTGGAAACACCATATATTTT.

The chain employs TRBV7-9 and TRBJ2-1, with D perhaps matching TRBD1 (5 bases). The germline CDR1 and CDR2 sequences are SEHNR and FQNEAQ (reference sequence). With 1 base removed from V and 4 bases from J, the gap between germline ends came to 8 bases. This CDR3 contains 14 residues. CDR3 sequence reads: CASSLGSGYNEQFF. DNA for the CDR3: TGTGCCAGCAGCTTAGGGTCAGGGTACAATGAGCAGTTCTTC.

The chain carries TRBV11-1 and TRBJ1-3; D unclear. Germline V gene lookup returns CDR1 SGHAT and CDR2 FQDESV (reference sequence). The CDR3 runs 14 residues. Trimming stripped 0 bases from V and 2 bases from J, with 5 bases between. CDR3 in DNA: TGTGCCAGCAGCTTAGCAGAGGCTGGAAACACCATATATTTT. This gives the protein CASSLAEAGNTIYF.

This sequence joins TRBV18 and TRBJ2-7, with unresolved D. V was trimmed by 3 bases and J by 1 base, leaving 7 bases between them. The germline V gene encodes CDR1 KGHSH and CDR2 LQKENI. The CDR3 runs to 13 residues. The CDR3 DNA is TGTGCCAGCTCACCGGAACAGTCCTACGAGCAGTACTTC. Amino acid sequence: CASSPEQSYEQYF.

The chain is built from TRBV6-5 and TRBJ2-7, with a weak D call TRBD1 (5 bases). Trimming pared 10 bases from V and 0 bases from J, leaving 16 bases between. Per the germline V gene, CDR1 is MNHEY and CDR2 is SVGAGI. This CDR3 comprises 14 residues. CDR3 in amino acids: CATTRTIASYEQYF. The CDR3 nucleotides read TGTGCCACCACGCGGACAATAGCCTCCTACGAGCAGTACTTC.

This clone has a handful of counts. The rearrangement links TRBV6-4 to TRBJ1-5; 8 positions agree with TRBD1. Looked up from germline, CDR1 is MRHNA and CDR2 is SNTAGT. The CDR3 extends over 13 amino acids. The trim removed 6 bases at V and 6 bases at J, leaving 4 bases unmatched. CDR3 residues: CASSPGQGQPQHF. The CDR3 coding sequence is TGTGCCAGCAGCCCCGGACAGGGTCAGCCCCAGCATTTT.

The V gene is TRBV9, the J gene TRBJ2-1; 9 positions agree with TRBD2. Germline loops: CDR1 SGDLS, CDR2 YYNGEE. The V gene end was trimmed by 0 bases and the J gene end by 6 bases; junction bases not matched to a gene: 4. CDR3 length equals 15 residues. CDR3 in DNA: TGTGCCAGCAGCGTAGTAAGCGGGAGGATCAATGAGCAGTTCTTC. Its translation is CASSVVSGRINEQFF.

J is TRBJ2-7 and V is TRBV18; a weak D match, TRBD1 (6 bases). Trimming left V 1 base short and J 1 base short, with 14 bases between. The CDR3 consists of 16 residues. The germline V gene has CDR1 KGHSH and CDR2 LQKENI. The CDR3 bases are TGTGCCAGCTCACCACAGGGGGAACGCGGGTCCTACGAGCAGTACTTC. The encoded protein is CASSPQGERGSYEQYF.

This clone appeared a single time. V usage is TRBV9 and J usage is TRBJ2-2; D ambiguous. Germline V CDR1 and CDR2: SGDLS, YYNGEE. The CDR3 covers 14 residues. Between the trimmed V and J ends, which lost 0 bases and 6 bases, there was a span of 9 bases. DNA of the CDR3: TGTGCCAGCAGCGTAGGTCCAGGCCCCGGGGAGCTGTTTTTT. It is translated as CASSVGPGPGELFF.

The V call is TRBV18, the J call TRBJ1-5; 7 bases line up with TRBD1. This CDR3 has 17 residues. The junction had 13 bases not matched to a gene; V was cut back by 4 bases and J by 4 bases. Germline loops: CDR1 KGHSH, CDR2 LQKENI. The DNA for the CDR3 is TGTGCCAGCTCACTCAGATTGACAGGGCGCGGGAATCAGCCCCAGCATTTT. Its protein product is CASSLRLTGRGNQPQHF. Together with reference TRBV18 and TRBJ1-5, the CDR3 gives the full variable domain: NAGVMQNPRHLVRRRGQEARLRCSPMKGHSHVYWYRQLPEEGLKFMVYLQKENIIDESGMPKERFSAEFPKEGPSILRIQQVVRGDSAAYFCASSLRLTGRGNQPQHFGDGTRLSIL.

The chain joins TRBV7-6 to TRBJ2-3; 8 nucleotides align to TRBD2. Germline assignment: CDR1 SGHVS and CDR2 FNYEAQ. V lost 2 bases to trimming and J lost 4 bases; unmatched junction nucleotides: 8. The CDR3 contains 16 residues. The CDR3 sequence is CASSLRAAGASDTQYF. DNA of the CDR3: TGTGCCAGCAGCTTACGGGCAGCGGGAGCCTCAGATACGCAGTATTTT.

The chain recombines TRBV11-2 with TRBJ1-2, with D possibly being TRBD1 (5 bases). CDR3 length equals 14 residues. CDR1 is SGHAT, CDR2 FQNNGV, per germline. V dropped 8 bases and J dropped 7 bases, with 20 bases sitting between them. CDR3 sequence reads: CASPRQLNMSGYTF. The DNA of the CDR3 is TGTGCCAGCCCTAGACAGCTTAATATGAGTGGCTACACCTTC.

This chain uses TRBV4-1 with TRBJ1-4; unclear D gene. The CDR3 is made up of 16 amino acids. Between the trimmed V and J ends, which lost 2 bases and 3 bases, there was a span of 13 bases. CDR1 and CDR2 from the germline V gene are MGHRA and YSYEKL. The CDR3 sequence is CASSQKPSESNEKLFF. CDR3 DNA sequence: TGCGCCAGCAGCCAAAAGCCTAGCGAATCTAATGAAAAACTGTTTTTT.

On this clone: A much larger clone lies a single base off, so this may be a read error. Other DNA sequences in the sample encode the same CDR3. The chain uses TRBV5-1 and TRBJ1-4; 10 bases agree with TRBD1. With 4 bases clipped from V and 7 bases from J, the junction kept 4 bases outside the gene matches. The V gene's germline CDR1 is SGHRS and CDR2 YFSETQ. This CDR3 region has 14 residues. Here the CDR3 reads CASSPGTGAEKLFF. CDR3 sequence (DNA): TGCGCCAGCAGCCCCGGGACAGGGGCTGAAAAACTGTTTTTT.

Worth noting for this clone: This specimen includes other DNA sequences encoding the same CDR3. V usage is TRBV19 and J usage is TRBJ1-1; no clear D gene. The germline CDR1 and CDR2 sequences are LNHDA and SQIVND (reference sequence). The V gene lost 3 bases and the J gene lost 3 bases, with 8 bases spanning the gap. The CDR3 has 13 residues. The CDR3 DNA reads TGTGCCAGTAGTATTAATCGGGACACTGAAGCTTTCTTT. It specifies CASSINRDTEAFF.

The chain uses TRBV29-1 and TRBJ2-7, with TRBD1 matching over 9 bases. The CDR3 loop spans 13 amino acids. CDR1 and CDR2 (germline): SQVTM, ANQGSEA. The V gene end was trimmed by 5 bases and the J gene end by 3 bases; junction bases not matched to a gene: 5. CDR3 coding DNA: TGCAGCGTTAGTTGGACAGGGGTCTACGAGCAGTACTTC. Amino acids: CSVSWTGVYEQYF.

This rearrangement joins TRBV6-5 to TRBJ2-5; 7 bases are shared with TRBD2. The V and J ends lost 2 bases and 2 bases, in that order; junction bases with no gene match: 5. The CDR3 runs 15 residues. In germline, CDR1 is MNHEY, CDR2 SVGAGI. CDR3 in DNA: TGTGCCAGCAGTTACCAGCGGGGAGCTCAAGAGACCCAGTACTTC. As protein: CASSYQRGAQETQYF.

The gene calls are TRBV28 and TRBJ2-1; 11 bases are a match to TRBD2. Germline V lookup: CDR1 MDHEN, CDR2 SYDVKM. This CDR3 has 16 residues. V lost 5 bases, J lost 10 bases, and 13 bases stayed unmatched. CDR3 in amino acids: CASSRGWGLAEEEQFF. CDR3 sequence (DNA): TGTGCCAGCAGTCGTGGATGGGGACTAGCGGAGGAGGAGCAGTTCTTC.